This T cell receptor (beta chain) was captured by sequencing in a study of shared clonotypes between healthy human individuals. Study at large: Every donor yielded three CD4 naive, three CD4 memory, two CD8 naive and one CD8 memory plate.

CD45RO-negative cells were positively selected for CCR7, leaving out terminally differentiated effector memory CD45RA+ cells. Clones were read by immunoSEQ multiplex PCR, and TCRdb kept only the in-frame ones, dropping some. The data contain around 1.9 million clones, around 95% of them seen just once; the ten biggest clones take up less than 2%. The V gene's germline CDR1 is LGHNA and CDR2 YSLEER. The CDR3 is 16 residues long. The V end was cut by 3 bases, the J end by 2 bases, with 17 bases between. The V call is TRBV4-3, the J call TRBJ2-7; possibly TRBD1 or TRBD2 for D (7 bases each). Sample: naive CD8+ T cells from PBMCs. The receptor was isolated from a man between 18 and 29 years old in good health. Some clones in this sample may be carry-over from other donors' samples. The CDR3 DNA is TGCGCCAGCAGCCACCGGGGGGCAGGGGGTGCCTACGAGCAGTACTTC. This codes for CASSHRGAGGAYEQYF.